This T cell receptor beta chain was profiled in a study of cytomegalovirus exposure and HLA in healthy donors (dated by TCRdb to about 2017). Context from the whole study: An earlier analysis of some 620 of the donors reported approximately 300 Gb of sequence data and around 100 million unique TCR beta sequences obtained from roughly 180 million T cells. Around 330 gigabases of sequencing data and roughly 81 million unique TCR sequences made up an early release that covered over 550 HLA-typed donors. The genetic ancestry cluster associated with self-reported Caucasian donors included roughly four fifths of the 398 genotyped donors. The study aimed to test whether cataloging public T cell receptors could reveal signatures of past pathogen exposure. Using immunosequencing, the study profiled T cell repertoires from 500 to 800 subjects and related those repertoires to cytomegalovirus serostatus. Along with the 666-subject first cohort, a separate validation cohort of approximately 110 different subjects was used. To predict cytomegalovirus infection status, the study combined high-throughput TCR immunosequencing, statistical association of individual TCRs with disease status, and machine learning. A later analysis re-analyzed previously published TCR beta repertoires from approximately 670 donors and added high-resolution HLA genotyping to study TCR occurrence patterns. In the later analysis, no new phenotypic data were used to find candidate immune exposures; instead, reliance was placed on TCR beta sequences and their occurrence across donors. To decide whether each TCR beta V gene segment behaved as functional or pseudogenic, an earlier analysis of fewer than 750 of the donors relied on high-throughput TCR beta sequencing. Donor age, sex, ethnicity and CMV serostatus were compiled alongside the repertoire data. In a later genetic analysis, genome-wide SNP genotypes for about three fifths of the roughly 670 donors were used, and that subset was treated as a discovery cohort. Every repertoire in the discovery cohort had been generated on one and the same sequencing platform. Both class I and class II loci were covered by HLA typing, at four-digit resolution. Typing coverage differed by locus: A, B, C, DRB1 and DQB1 were typed in about 620-640 donors, DQA1 in about 510, DPA1 in around 600, and DPB1 in just under 480. A few DR-DQ haplotypes were treated as single units for association and clustering because of strong linkage in the cohort. Among approximately 370 genotyped donors of the cohort, an average of around 250,000 unique TCR beta nucleotide sequences was sequenced per donor, of which 15% to 20% were non-productive. Study-level results and caveats: An earlier analysis of approximately 500 of the donors showed that most TCR beta V segments appeared in productive rearrangements either about 90% or about 30% of the time, which broadly matched IMGT annotations. Cytomegalovirus status was reported to be diagnosed by the classifier with high specificity and sensitivity in both the original and validation cohorts. In a later analysis, several top co-occurrence clusters were reported to appear linked to parvovirus B19, influenza, CMV and Epstein-Barr virus. Because HLA typing was missing for some donors at each locus, association tests included only the typed subset. CMV serostatus was the only immune exposure information available for the cohort. In the study, 150 to 200 TCR beta chains were listed as associated with cytomegalovirus. In a later analysis, the rate of TCR association differed among HLA loci, with DRB1 alleles having the most associated TCRs and HLA-C alleles having the fewest. According to a later analysis, most CMV-associated TCR beta chains appeared to be HLA-restricted, and the HLA associations seemed to be driven largely by CMV exposure. Because counts were too low, roughly 16 rarely observed V segments, including chromosome 9 orphons, were excluded from the earlier analysis of 587 of the donors. V-gene and J-gene trimming of TCR beta chains was associated with a missense DCLRE1C variant in a later genetic analysis, and the association was replicated in an independent cohort. A further reported finding was that TCR beta sequences accurately predicted the HLA-A and HLA-B alleles for most subjects in the first cohort. The 87-base-pair reads could not distinguish some IMGT-functional V segments, including TRBV6-2 and TRBV6-3, so those segments were excluded. In a later analysis, more than 15,000 TCR beta sequences were associated with specific HLA alleles at a false discovery rate of 0.05. Correlated functional status among segregating V segments might be attributable to linkage disequilibrium, but an unknown experimental factor could not be ruled out. Sequencing depth was assumed to be roughly uniform across donors in the presence/absence analyses, though that assumption may not hold. Assigning TCR associations to individual alleles was difficult when HLA alleles, especially DR and DQ, strongly co-occurred. Compared with the approximately 720-donor mean, donors in an Asian-associated ancestry cluster had fewer N-insertions in productive TCRs, according to a later genetic analysis. A few of the identified cytomegalovirus-associated TCR beta chains were confirmed in vitro to be specific for cytomegalovirus antigens. The authors suggested that the approach could potentially be generalized to other disease states and immunological phenotypes. Most TCR sequences were seen in very few donors, while some public TCRs were found in many individuals. The cohort was sequenced for TCR beta chains only, and without alpha or paired-chain data the features that could be detected were limited. In a later analysis, HLA-associated TCR beta chains were found to be more clonally expanded and to have lower generation probabilities than equally common non-associated chains. A cluster of highly shared sequence variants was judged likely to represent a technical artifact of the sequencing pipeline.

Concerning this clone: Its antigen remains undetermined. No base quality information exists; no much larger clone differs at one position.

The cohort consisted of approximately 690 healthy bone marrow donors. All cohort members were sampled while nominally healthy, although unrecorded immune exposures were likely present. The donor was CMV seronegative and belonged to the group of 320 or so seronegative cohort members. Each donor provided a peripheral blood sample, and peripheral blood mononuclear cells were used for TCR beta sequencing. The Qiagen DNeasy Blood Extraction Kit was used to extract genomic DNA from the blood cell samples. From the cysteine through the phenylalanine, the CDR3 covers 15 amino acids. The kept DNA is CDR3 alone, 45 bases in frame from the first base. Relative to germline, V is 5 bases shorter and J is 3 bases shorter, with 17 bases between their ends. Sequences LNHDA (CDR1) and SQIVND (CDR2) are obtained from the germline V gene (reference sequence). The library was generated by the immunoSEQ multiplex PCR assay. The multiplex PCR relied on a mix of 60 forward primers for TCR Vbeta segments and 13 reverse primers for TCR Jbeta segments. A multiplex PCR assay on genomic DNA amplified the CDR3 region of rearranged TCR beta genes. On the Illumina HiSeq System, the amplified TCR beta libraries were sequenced as 87-base-pair reads. The source study handled its data this way. A later analysis counted 65 million to 90 million unique TCR beta chains across the roughly 700 repertoires, and around 9.9 million of these chains were shared by at least two donors. Raw reads were error-corrected and collapsed into unique sequences with a nearest-neighbor algorithm that merged closely related sequences to remove PCR and sequencing errors. V, D and J gene segments were assigned by aligning CDR3 sequences to IMGT reference sequences. For a sequence to be retained, a match of at least six nucleotides to both a V gene segment and a J gene segment was required. A rearrangement was called productive if the CDR3 had no stop codons and remained in frame with V and J, and every other rearrangement was called non-productive. CDR3 was defined by IMGT convention, running from the second conserved V-encoded cysteine to the conserved J-encoded phenylalanine. Sequences without an unambiguous match to a single V gene segment were excluded from the earlier analysis of about 640 of the donors. An earlier analysis of 587 of the donors called V segments functional above 56.7% productive rearrangements and segregating when the between-donor standard deviation exceeded 5%. A statistical classification framework was built for diagnosing cytomegalovirus status from the catalog of TCR beta chain sequences. In a later analysis, TCR nucleotide sequences were compared against IMGT/GENE-DB human TR gene sequences so that V and J genes could be assigned. In a later analysis, CDR3 sequences and most-parsimonious VDJ recombination scenarios were assigned using the TCRdist pipeline. In a later analysis, each TCR beta chain was defined by its CDR3 amino acid sequence together with its V-gene family, and reads lacking a unique V-gene family were excluded. In a later analysis, several hundred highly shared, low-generation-probability nucleotide sequences were removed to address suspected cross-contamination and a sequencing artifact. In a later analysis, a clonal expansion index for each public chain was calculated from normalized within-repertoire ranks of inferred template counts. A later analysis computed generation probabilities with a VDJ recombination model fitted to out-of-frame rearrangements, and checked the results against IGoR. Hypergeometric tests were used in a later analysis to score TCR-TCR, TCR-HLA and TCR-CMV co-occurrence, with a repertoire-size bias correction applied to the TCR pairs. False discovery rates were estimated in a later analysis by permuting HLA or CMV assignments 20 times. A later analysis grouped co-occurring TCRs with DBSCAN, adding TCRdist sequence similarity when clustering within HLA-allele-positive subsets. For co-occurrence clustering, repertoires with fewer than 30,000 or more than 120,000 public chains were excluded, along with a handful of repertoires with anomalous nucleotide sharing. Not all clones reach the TCRdb copy of this immuneACCESS table, which keeps in-frame sequences only. Checked studies attribute under half of the gap to unresolved V genes and leave the rest unexplained. D and trimming come from the DNA, and the V and J calls and clone size come from that table. The sample contains 160,000 or so clones, 80% to 85% of them found a single time. The ten largest clones represent under 1.1% of the sample.

The sequence derives from a man aged 25 to 45 in good health and CMV-seronegative. The chain joins TRBV19 to TRBJ2-7; TRBD1 is perhaps the D gene, given 5 matching bases. Sequencing used PBMCs. The CDR3 has the sequence CASSFTGGLGYEQYF. In nucleotides, the sequence is TGTGCCAGTAGTTTCACAGGCGGCCTCGGCTACGAGCAGTACTTC.